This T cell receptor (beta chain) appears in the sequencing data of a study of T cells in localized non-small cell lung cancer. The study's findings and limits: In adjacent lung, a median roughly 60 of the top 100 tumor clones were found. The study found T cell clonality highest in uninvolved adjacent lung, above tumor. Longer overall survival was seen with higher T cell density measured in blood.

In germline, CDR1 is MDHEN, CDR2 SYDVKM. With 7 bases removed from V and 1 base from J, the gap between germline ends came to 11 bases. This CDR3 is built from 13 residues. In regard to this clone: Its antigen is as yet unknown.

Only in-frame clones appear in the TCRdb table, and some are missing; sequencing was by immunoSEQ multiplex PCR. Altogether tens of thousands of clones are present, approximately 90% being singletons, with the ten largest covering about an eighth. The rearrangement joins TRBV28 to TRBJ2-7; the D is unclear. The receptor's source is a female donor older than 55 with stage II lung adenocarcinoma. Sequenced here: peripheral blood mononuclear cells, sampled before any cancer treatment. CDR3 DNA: TGTGCCAGCACCTTTGGCCCGTCCTACGAGCAGTACTTC. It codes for CASTFGPSYEQYF.